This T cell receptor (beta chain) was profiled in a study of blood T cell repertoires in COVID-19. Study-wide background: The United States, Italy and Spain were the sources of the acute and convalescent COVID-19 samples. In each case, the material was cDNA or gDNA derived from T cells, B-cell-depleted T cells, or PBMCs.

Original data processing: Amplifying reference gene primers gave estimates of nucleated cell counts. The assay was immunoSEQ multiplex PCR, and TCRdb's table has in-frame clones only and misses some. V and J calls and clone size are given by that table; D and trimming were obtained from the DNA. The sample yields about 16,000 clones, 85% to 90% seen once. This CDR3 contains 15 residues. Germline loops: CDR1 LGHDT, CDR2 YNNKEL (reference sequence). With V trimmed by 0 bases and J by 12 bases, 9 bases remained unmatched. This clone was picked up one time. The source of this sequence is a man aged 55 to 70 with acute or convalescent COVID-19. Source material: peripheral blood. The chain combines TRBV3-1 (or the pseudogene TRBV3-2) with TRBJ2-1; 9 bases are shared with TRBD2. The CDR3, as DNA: TGTGCCAGCAGCCAAGATAGTGCGGGAGGGCGCGGGCAGTTCTTC. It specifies CASSQDSAGGRGQFF.